This TCR beta chain was obtained from a study of identical twins. TCRdb recomputed calls from the 5' RACE reads with MiXCR, one row per CDR3 protein. The table includes about 1.7 million distinct CDR3 sequences, under 35% detected once. CDR1 and CDR2 (germline): MNHEY, SVGEGT. The CDR3 runs to 14 residues. The clonotype was recovered from a newborn girl in good health. Sequenced material: cord blood. This chain joins TRBV6-2 or TRBV6-3 and TRBJ2-7, with D perhaps matching TRBD2 (5 bases). The J call may be mistaken, given a closer DNA end match to TRBJ2-5. The CDR3 bases are TGTGCCAGCAGTTACTCGACTACTCTGGAGACCCAGTACTTC. Translated: CASSYSTTLETQYF.